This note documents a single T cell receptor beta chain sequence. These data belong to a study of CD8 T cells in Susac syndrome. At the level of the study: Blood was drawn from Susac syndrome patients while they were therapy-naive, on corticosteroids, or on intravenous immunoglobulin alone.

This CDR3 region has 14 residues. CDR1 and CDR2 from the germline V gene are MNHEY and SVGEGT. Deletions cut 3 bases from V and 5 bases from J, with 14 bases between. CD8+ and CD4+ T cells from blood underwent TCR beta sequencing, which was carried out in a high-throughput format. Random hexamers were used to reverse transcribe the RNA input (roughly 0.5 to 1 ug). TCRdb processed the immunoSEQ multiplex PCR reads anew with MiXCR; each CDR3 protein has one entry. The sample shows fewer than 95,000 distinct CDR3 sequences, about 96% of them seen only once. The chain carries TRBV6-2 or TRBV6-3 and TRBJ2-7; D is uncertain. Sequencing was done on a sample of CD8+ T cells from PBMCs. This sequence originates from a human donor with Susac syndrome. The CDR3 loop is CASSYPNLMNEQYF. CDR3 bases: TGTGCCAGCAGTTATCCTAATTTGATGAACGAGCAGTACTTC.